The clone carrying this T cell receptor (beta chain) was found many times. Its antigen remains unknown. Germline lookup yields CDR1 SGDLS and CDR2 YYNGEE. The V end lost 3 bases, the J end lost 6 bases, and 17 bases lay between the germline ends. The CDR3 consists of 15 residues. This sample was taken from a study of molecular identifiers for immune sequencing clone quantification. Study details: Replicate experiments took RNA from 20,000 or 100,000 naive CD8 cells, divided it five ways and sequenced four. Study-wide results and caveats: Beyond 20 RNA copies, clones held over 97% of effector molecules, compared with under 1% in naive cells.

CD8+CD4-CCR7+CD45RA+ cells were sorted as naive CD8 T cells. Both previously described methods and listed TCR primers were employed to make bulk TCR libraries. TCRdb called the PCR reads again in MiXCR, with one record for every CDR3 protein. Here the sample spans over 600,000 distinct CDR3 sequences, just under 20% being singletons. Sequenced sample: naive CD8+ T cells from blood, with Jurkat cell RNA spiked in. Specified subset: FACS-sorted CD8+CD4-CCR7+CD45RA+ naive T cells. This chain connects TRBV9 to TRBJ2-3, with D perhaps matching TRBD1 or TRBD2 (5 bases each). The clonotype was recovered from a human donor in good health. Some libraries in this study had Jurkat cell RNA spiked in. CDR3 sequence (DNA): TGTGCCAGCAGCGCGGATGATGGCAGGGAGGATACGCAGTATTTT. Translation: CASSADDGREDTQYF.